The rows below give T cell receptor beta chains drawn from one sample of a study of cytomegalovirus exposure and HLA in healthy donors. Method: immunoSEQ multiplex PCR; TCRdb's copy keeps in-frame clones and lacks some. The table has about 150,000 clones, about 70% seen once. What was sequenced was PBMCs. The receptors here all came from a man aged 25 to 40 in good health and CMV-seropositive. CDR3s include the opening cysteine and the closing phenylalanine or tryptophan. D genes are given only for firm matches. Only part of the rows carry a size: once, few, many, or a class if the clone is expanded.

clone size	V gene	J gene	D gene	CDR3 protein	CDR3 DNA
-	TRBV19	TRBJ1-5	TRBD1	CASSKQGVQPQHF	TGTGCCAGTAGTAAACAGGGGGTACAGCCCCAGCATTTT
once	TRBV19	TRBJ2-1	-	CASSAPGHLYNEQFF	TGTGCCAGTAGCGCACCGGGACACCTCTACAATGAGCAGTTCTTC
few	TRBV7-3	TRBJ1-1	-	CASSPFTALEAFF	TGTGCCAGCAGTCCATTCACAGCACTTGAAGCTTTCTTT
-	TRBV5-1	TRBJ2-2	TRBD2	CASSPGFGGRQIGELFF	TGCGCCAGCAGCCCGGGGTTCGGCGGGAGACAGATCGGGGAGCTGTTTTTT
-	TRBV11-3	TRBJ2-1	-	CASTLADSSYNEQFF	TGTGCCAGTACCCTCGCCGACAGCTCCTACAATGAGCAGTTCTTC
-	TRBV15	TRBJ2-1	-	CATSTNRLQTLYNEQFF	TGTGCCACCAGTACTAACCGACTCCAAACCCTCTACAATGAGCAGTTCTTC
-	TRBV29-1	TRBJ2-3	TRBD2	CSGGLAGGRVYAQYF	TGCAGCGGCGGACTAGCGGGAGGTCGGGTCTATGCGCAGTATTTT
-	TRBV5-1	TRBJ2-7	TRBD1	CASSFRGQYEQYF	TGCGCCAGCAGCTTTAGGGGGCAGTACGAGCAGTACTTC
once	TRBV5-1	TRBJ2-3	-	CASMRRPGSTDTQYF	TGCGCCAGCATGAGGAGGCCGGGAAGCACAGATACGCAGTATTTT
-	TRBV7-9	TRBJ2-7	TRBD1	CSSSLVGQGAFHEQYF	TGTTCCAGCAGCTTGGTGGGACAGGGGGCGTTTCACGAGCAGTACTTC
-	TRBV5-1	TRBJ2-1	TRBD2	CASSWRLSGSTHNEQFF	TGCGCCAGCAGCTGGCGGCTGAGCGGGAGTACCCACAATGAGCAGTTCTTC
-	TRBV28	TRBJ1-1	-	CASRYLSMNTEAFF	TGTGCCAGCAGGTACTTAAGTATGAACACTGAAGCTTTCTTT
-	TRBV30	TRBJ2-1	-	CAWGSGPEQFF	TGTGCCTGGGGTAGCGGACCGGAGCAGTTCTTC
-	TRBV28	TRBJ2-3	TRBD2	CASSVAGGPDTQYF	TGTGCCAGCAGCGTAGCGGGAGGGCCAGATACGCAGTATTTT
-	TRBV19	TRBJ2-2	TRBD2	CASRRLAGGGDTGELFF	TGTGCCAGTAGAAGGTTGGCGGGAGGAGGGGACACCGGGGAGCTGTTTTTT